This TCR beta chain was retrieved from a study of cytomegalovirus exposure and HLA in healthy donors. Researchers ran the PCR with 60 Vbeta and 13 Jbeta primers. The protocol was immunoSEQ multiplex PCR, while the TCRdb copy is restricted to in-frame clones and leaves out a portion. The table includes under 300,000 clones, about 75% detected once. Germline V CDR1 and CDR2: SGHTA, FQGTGA. Unmatched junction bases numbered 10, after V lost 2 bases and J lost 6 bases. The CDR3 runs to 17 residues. This clone appeared a few times. The antigen is not known. Broader study findings: Many donors shared some public TCRs, even though most TCR sequences were rare. The classifier, whose performance was assessed in both the original and validation cohorts, reportedly diagnosed cytomegalovirus status with high specificity and sensitivity. Across donors, sequencing depth was assumed by presence/absence analyses to be roughly uniform.

Sequenced material: PBMCs. The rearrangement joins TRBV7-3 to TRBJ2-1; 10 positions agree with TRBD2. This clonotype was sampled from a female donor in good health and CMV-seronegative. The CDR3 DNA reads TGTGCCAGCAGCTTATTTGCTAGCGGGAGAAAAGGCAATGAGCAGTTCTTC. This translates into CASSLFASGRKGNEQFF.